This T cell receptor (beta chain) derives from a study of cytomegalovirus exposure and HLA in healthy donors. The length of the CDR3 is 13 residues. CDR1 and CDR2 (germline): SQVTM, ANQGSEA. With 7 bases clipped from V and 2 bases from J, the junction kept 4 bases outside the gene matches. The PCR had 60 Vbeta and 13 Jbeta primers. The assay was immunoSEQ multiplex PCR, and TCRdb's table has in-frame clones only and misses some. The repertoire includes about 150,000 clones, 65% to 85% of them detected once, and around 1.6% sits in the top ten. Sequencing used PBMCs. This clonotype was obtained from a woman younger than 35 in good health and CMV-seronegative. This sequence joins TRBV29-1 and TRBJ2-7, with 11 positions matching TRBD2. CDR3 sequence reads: CSAIAGGPYEQYF. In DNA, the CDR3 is TGCAGCGCGATAGCGGGGGGGCCCTACGAGCAGTACTTC.